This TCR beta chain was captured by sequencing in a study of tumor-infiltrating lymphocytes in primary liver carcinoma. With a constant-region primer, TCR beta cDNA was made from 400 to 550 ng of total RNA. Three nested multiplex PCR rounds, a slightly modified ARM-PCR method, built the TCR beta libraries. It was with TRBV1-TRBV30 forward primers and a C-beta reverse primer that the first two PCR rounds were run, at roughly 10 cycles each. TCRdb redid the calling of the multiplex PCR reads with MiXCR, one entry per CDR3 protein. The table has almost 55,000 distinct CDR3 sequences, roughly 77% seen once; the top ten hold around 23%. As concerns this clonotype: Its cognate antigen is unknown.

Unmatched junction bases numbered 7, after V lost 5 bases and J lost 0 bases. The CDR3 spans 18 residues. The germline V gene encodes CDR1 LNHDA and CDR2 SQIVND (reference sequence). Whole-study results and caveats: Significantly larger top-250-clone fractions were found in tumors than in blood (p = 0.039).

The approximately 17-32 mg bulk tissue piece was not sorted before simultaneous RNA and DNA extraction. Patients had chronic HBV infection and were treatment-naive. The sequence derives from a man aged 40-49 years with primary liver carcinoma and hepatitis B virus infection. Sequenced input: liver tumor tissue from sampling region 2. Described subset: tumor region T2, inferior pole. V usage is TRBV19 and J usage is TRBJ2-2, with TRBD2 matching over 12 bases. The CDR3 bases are TGTGCCAGTAGTGCAACTAGCGGGAGGACCGCGAACACCGGGGAGCTGTTTTTT. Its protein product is CASSATSGRTANTGELFF.